The sequence of this T cell receptor beta chain was determined in a study of T cells in localized non-small cell lung cancer. Produced via immunoSEQ multiplex PCR; TCRdb's table is partial and in-frame only. The data hold some 40,000 clones, with around nine tenths observed a single time. Germline V CDR1 and CDR2: SGHRS, YFSETQ. Trimming took 0 bases from V and 6 from J, leaving 10 bases between them. The CDR3 spans 14 residues. The rearrangement uses TRBV5-1 and TRBJ2-1; weak D call: TRBD1 (5 bases). The input for sequencing was peripheral blood, taken before any cancer treatment. The TCR originated in a female donor at least 60 years old with stage I lung adenocarcinoma. The CDR3, as DNA: TGCGCCAGCAGCTTGGGGCAGGGTGGCAATGAGCAGTTCTTC. Amino acid sequence: CASSLGQGGNEQFF.